Shown below are 30 T cell receptor beta chains from a single sample sequenced in a study of early T cells in non-severe SARS-CoV-2 infection. TCRdb re-derived calls from the 5' RACE reads in MiXCR, one entry per CDR3 protein. The sample lists 45,000 to 55,000 distinct CDR3 sequences; 6% to 7% were seen once. Input material: whole blood. These receptors were collected from an adult who was a healthcare worker with PCR-confirmed SARS-CoV-2 infection or an uninfected control (not recorded which).

V gene TRBV6-2 or TRBV6-3 combines with J gene TRBJ2-1, with 10 bases lining up with TRBD2. Germline loops: CDR1 MNHEY, CDR2 SVGEGT. V trimming: 2 bases; J trimming: 9 bases; junction bases outside the gene matches: 7. CDR3 length equals 15 residues. CDR3 bases: TGTGCCAGCAGTTACAAGCGGGGGGGCCTTGGTGAGCAGTTCTTC. Amino acids: CASSYKRGGLGEQFF.

V and J are TRBV4-3 and TRBJ2-7; TRBD1 aligns across 10 bases. CDR3 size: 13 residues. Losses at the gene ends were 2 bases for V and 6 bases for J; bases not matched to a gene: 1. Germline values: CDR1 LGHNA, CDR2 YSLEER. The CDR3 DNA sequence: TGCGCCAGCAGCCAATGGACAGGGGGCGAGCAGTACTTC. Amino acid sequence: CASSQWTGGEQYF.

This clonotype was picked up many times. V gene TRBV20-1 combines with J gene TRBJ2-1; TRBD2 agrees at 9 bases. Germline assignment: CDR1 DFQATT and CDR2 SNEGSKA (reference sequence). The CDR3 is made up of 16 amino acids. The junction had 9 bases not matched to a gene; V was cut back by 3 bases and J by 3 bases. The DNA for the CDR3 is TGCAGTGCTAGTAGGTTGGGCGGGGGGGACTACAATGAGCAGTTCTTC. It encodes CSASRLGGGDYNEQFF.

This clonotype was counted ten times or more. The chain carries TRBV7-2 and TRBJ2-1, with no clear D. The V end was cut by 5 bases, the J end by 0 bases, with 14 bases between. Germline loops: CDR1 SGHTA, CDR2 FQGNSA. The CDR3 has 16 residues. CDR3 sequence reads: CASSLVRRPSYNEQFF. The CDR3 nucleotides read TGTGCCAGCAGCCTAGTCCGTCGGCCCTCCTACAATGAGCAGTTCTTC.

In this sample, this clonotype turned up many times. The rearrangement links TRBV7-9 to TRBJ2-4, with D unresolved. Trimming cost V 1 base and J 8 bases, with 9 bases left between them. The CDR3 length is 13 residues. CDR1 and CDR2 from the germline V gene are SEHNR and FQNEAQ (reference sequence). The CDR3 nucleotides are TGTGCCAGCAGCTTAGATCTAGTGGACATTCAGTACTTC. Translated: CASSLDLVDIQYF.

This clonotype was counted ten times or more. This chain uses TRBV3-1 with TRBJ1-1; 11 nucleotides line up with TRBD1. V was pared by 4 bases and J by 5 bases, with 3 bases of the junction left unmatched. CDR1 and CDR2 from the germline V gene are LGHDT and YNNKEL (reference sequence). The CDR3 is 14 residues long. The CDR3 region has the DNA TGTGCCAGCAGCCGGACAGGGGGCAGGACTGAAGCTTTCTTT. Protein sequence: CASSRTGGRTEAFF.

This clonotype has ten or more counts. The chain combines TRBV7-9 with TRBJ1-1; the match to TRBD1 covers 7 bases. V trimming: 5 bases; J trimming: 5 bases; junction bases outside the gene matches: 8. CDR3 size: 14 residues. CDR1 and CDR2 from the germline V gene are SEHNR and FQNEAQ (reference sequence). CDR3 DNA sequence: TGTGCCAGCAGCCGCGCGGGACAGAAAACTGAAGCTTTCTTT. This gives the protein CASSRAGQKTEAFF.

There are many counts of this clonotype. J is TRBJ1-1 and V is TRBV4-1, with TRBD1 matching 8 bases. This CDR3 has 15 residues. With 2 bases clipped from V and 5 bases from J, the junction kept 7 bases outside the gene matches. Germline-derived CDR1 and CDR2 are MGHRA and YSYEKL. The CDR3 here is CASSQPQGARTEAFF. As DNA, the CDR3 is TGCGCCAGCAGCCAACCTCAGGGGGCGAGGACTGAAGCTTTCTTT.

This chain connects TRBV6-2 or TRBV6-3 to TRBJ2-7, with 7 positions matching TRBD1. V lost 6 bases and J lost 5; bases outside the gene matches: 16. Germline values: CDR1 MNHEY, CDR2 SVGEGT. The CDR3 consists of 16 residues. In nucleotides, the CDR3 is TGTGCCAGCAGCCGCACCAGACCCCGAGGGGGCGACGAGCAGTACTTC. It yields the protein CASSRTRPRGGDEQYF.

This clonotype has ten or more counts. The rearrangement uses TRBV19 and TRBJ2-7; 8 positions agree with TRBD1. Trimming took 7 bases from V and 2 from J; bases not matched to a gene: 4. This CDR3 has 13 amino acids. The germline gives CDR1 LNHDA, CDR2 SQIVND (reference sequence). This chain's CDR3 is CASKGTGAYEQYF. CDR3 DNA sequence: TGTGCCAGTAAAGGGACAGGTGCCTACGAGCAGTACTTC.

This clonotype turned up a few times. V and J are TRBV14 and TRBJ2-1, with D possibly called TRBD1 or TRBD2 (7 bases each). The V end was cut by 7 bases, the J end by 5 bases, with 18 bases between. This CDR3 comprises 15 residues. Germline-derived CDR1 and CDR2 are SGHDN and FVKESK. The CDR3 nucleotides read TGTGCCAGCAACTCCGAAGCGGGGACAGACAATGAGCAGTTCTTC. This codes for CASNSEAGTDNEQFF.

This clonotype was counted at least ten times. The chain joins TRBV5-6 to TRBJ1-1; 9 bases align to TRBD1. The CDR3 length is 15 residues. CDR1 is SGHDT, CDR2 YYEEEE, per germline. After removal of 2 bases from V and 4 bases from J, the junction contained 6 bases not matched to a gene. CDR3 residues: CASSLDRGSGTEAFF. The CDR3 DNA follows: TGTGCCAGCAGCTTAGACAGGGGGTCGGGCACTGAAGCTTTCTTT.

This clonotype was detected ten times or more. The chain recombines TRBV6-5 with TRBJ2-3, with 9 bases lining up with TRBD1. The junction had 10 bases not matched to a gene; V was cut back by 5 bases and J by 1 base. Per the germline V gene, CDR1 is MNHEY and CDR2 is SVGAGI. CDR3 length: 17 amino acids. CDR3: CASSLGTGTPGTDTQYF. The CDR3 bases are TGTGCCAGCAGTCTAGGGACAGGGACCCCTGGCACAGATACGCAGTATTTT.

This clonotype showed up many times. The V gene is TRBV27, the J gene TRBJ2-1; 9 bases map to TRBD2. Germline CDR1 MNHEY, CDR2 SMNVEV (reference sequence). V was pared by 8 bases and J by 8 bases, with 16 bases of the junction left unmatched. The CDR3 covers 16 residues. The CDR3 sequence is CASSLSGGGIFDEQFF. The CDR3 DNA sequence: TGTGCCAGCTCCCTTAGCGGGGGCGGAATATTCGATGAGCAGTTCTTC.

This clonotype was observed at least ten times. This chain joins TRBV19 and TRBJ1-2; D gene ambiguous. The V end was cut by 10 bases, the J end by 4 bases, with 22 bases between. CDR1 and CDR2 from the germline V gene are LNHDA and SQIVND (reference sequence). This CDR3 is 15 amino acids long. CDR3 residues: CATRQAANSAYGYTF. In DNA, the CDR3 is TGTGCCACCCGACAAGCCGCAAATTCAGCCTATGGCTACACCTTC.

This clonotype was seen at least ten times. The V gene is TRBV28, the J gene TRBJ2-2, with D uncertain. V dropped 6 bases and J dropped 2 bases, with 16 bases sitting between them. This CDR3 spans 16 amino acids. The germline V gene has CDR1 MDHEN and CDR2 SYDVKM. The CDR3 is CASSHPKPDNTGELFF. The CDR3, as DNA: TGTGCCAGCAGCCATCCAAAGCCAGATAACACCGGGGAGCTGTTTTTT.

This clonotype came up many times. The chain links TRBV7-2 to TRBJ2-3; 8 positions agree with TRBD1. Germline V gives CDR1 SGHTA, CDR2 FQGNSA. The V segment lost 2 bases and the J segment 1 base; nucleotides outside the gene matches: 8. The CDR3 is 17 residues long. CDR3 sequence reads: CASSLSYRGAGTDTQYF. CDR3 in DNA: TGTGCCAGCAGCTTAAGCTACAGGGGGGCGGGCACAGATACGCAGTATTTT.

This clonotype was observed a handful of times. The V and J genes are TRBV4-3 and TRBJ2-7; TRBD2 aligns across 10 bases. The CDR3 loop spans 15 amino acids. V shed 0 bases, J shed 4 bases, and the junction held 3 bases outside the gene matches. Germline values: CDR1 LGHNA, CDR2 YSLEER. CDR3 DNA: TGCGCCAGCAGCCAAGATGCACTAGCGGGGTACGAGCAGTACTTC. Protein: CASSQDALAGYEQYF.

There are many counts of this clonotype. The chain couples TRBV12-3 or TRBV12-4 to TRBJ2-7, with a tentative D call TRBD2 (5 bases). The germline V and J ends were trimmed by 4 bases and 3 bases, with 7 bases remaining between them. This CDR3 region has 12 residues. The CDR3 DNA reads TGTGCCAGCAGTTCGGGGTACTACGAGCAGTACTTC. Its protein is CASSSGYYEQYF.

The gene calls are TRBV6-6 and TRBJ2-2; 9 bases align to TRBD1. With 6 bases clipped from V and 3 bases from J, the junction kept 8 bases outside the gene matches. Germline V gene sequence: CDR1 MNHNY, CDR2 SVGAGI (reference sequence). The CDR3 has 16 residues. The CDR3 loop reads CASRTPDRGDTGELFF. The DNA for the CDR3 is TGTGCCAGCAGAACGCCGGACAGGGGAGACACCGGGGAGCTGTTTTTT.

Ten or more counts support this clonotype. The chain carries TRBV20-1 and TRBJ2-1; D not certain. Trimming shortened V by 2 bases and J by 1 base, and 0 bases separated the two germline ends. Germline assignment: CDR1 DFQATT and CDR2 SNEGSKA (reference sequence). This CDR3 has 11 amino acids. CDR3 loop: CSARSYNEQFF. The CDR3 nucleotides are TGCAGTGCTAGATCCTACAATGAGCAGTTCTTC.

This clonotype was picked up a small number of times. The rearrangement links TRBV4-3 to TRBJ1-3; D gene uncertain. Germline CDR1 and CDR2: LGHNA and YSLEER. With 1 base removed from V and 2 bases from J, the gap between germline ends came to 15 bases. The CDR3 runs to 17 residues. The CDR3 reads CASSQALSPQPGNTIYF. As DNA, the CDR3 is TGCGCCAGCAGCCAAGCGCTCTCCCCCCAGCCTGGAAACACCATATATTTT.

The chain joins TRBV18 to TRBJ1-2; 8 nucleotides line up with TRBD1. This CDR3 is built from 15 residues. V lost 3 bases to trimming and J lost 3 bases; unmatched junction nucleotides: 6. Germline CDR1 KGHSH, CDR2 LQKENI. CDR3: CASSPESTGDYGYTF. Written as DNA, the CDR3 is TGTGCCAGCTCACCCGAATCGACAGGGGACTATGGCTACACCTTC.

This clonotype occurred many times. The chain employs TRBV11-2 and TRBJ2-3; D not resolved. The germline V gene has CDR1 SGHAT and CDR2 FQNNGV. This CDR3 region has 15 residues. V shed 5 bases and J shed 2 bases, with 14 bases lying between them. CDR3 nucleotide sequence: TGTGCCAGCAGCCAACTCCGAACGGCCACAGATACGCAGTATTTT. This encodes CASSQLRTATDTQYF.

In its sample, this clonotype was seen many times. The chain recombines TRBV7-3 with TRBJ2-6; D unresolved. V shed 3 bases and J shed 2 bases, with 8 bases lying between them. Germline CDR1 SGHTA, CDR2 FQGTGA. CDR3 size: 15 residues. CDR3 DNA: TGTGCCAGCAGCTTTAGGCGAACTGGGGCCAACGTCCTGACTTTC. Amino acids: CASSFRRTGANVLTF. The whole variable domain, remainder taken from reference TRBV7-3 and TRBJ2-6, is GAGVSQTPSNKVTEKGKYVELRCDPISGHTALYWYRQSLGQGPEFLIYFQGTGAADDSGLPNDRFFAVRPEGSVSTLKIQRTERGDSAVYLCASSFRRTGANVLTFGAGSRLTVL.

The rearrangement uses TRBV20-1 and TRBJ1-2; D gene ambiguous. V lost 2 bases and J 7 bases, leaving 14 bases between the germline ends. The germline gives CDR1 DFQATT, CDR2 SNEGSKA (reference sequence). The CDR3 spans 13 residues. The CDR3 nucleotides read TGCAGTGCTAGATCCTTTCCTTTCGGTGGCTACACCTTC. Protein sequence: CSARSFPFGGYTF.

Points on this clonotype: Sequence at one end of the junction differs from germline and may be a read error. This rearrangement joins TRBV4-3 to TRBJ2-1; maybe TRBD1 (5 bases). There are 10 residues in the CDR3. The V gene's germline CDR1 is LGHNA and CDR2 YSLEER. The DNA of the CDR3 is TGCGCCAGCAGCCGCAGGGCACAGCTCTTC. Its protein is CASSRRAQLF.

This clonotype was observed many times. This rearrangement joins TRBV4-2 to TRBJ2-7, with 13 bases that match TRBD2. This CDR3 has 15 residues. Per the germline V gene, CDR1 is LGHNA and CDR2 is YNFKEQ. J lost 4 bases, V lost 5 bases, and 5 bases had no gene match. DNA for the CDR3: TGTGCCAGCAGCATACTAGCGGGGGGGCCATACGAGCAGTACTTC. It yields the protein CASSILAGGPYEQYF.

This clonotype has at least ten counts. The chain uses TRBV7-2 and TRBJ2-2, with D hard to call. Germline loops: CDR1 SGHTA, CDR2 FQGNSA. There are 15 residues in the CDR3. V shed 4 bases and J shed 8 bases, with 17 bases lying between them. For the CDR3, the DNA is TGTGCCAGCAGCTCAACACGGACGCTTGGGGGGGAGCTGTTTTTT. It is translated as CASSSTRTLGGELFF.

This clonotype has a count of ten or more. The chain carries TRBV10-3 and TRBJ2-1; TRBD1 matches 9 bases. Germline CDR1 reads ENHRY; CDR2 reads SYGVKD. The junction had 3 bases not matched to a gene; V was cut back by 6 bases and J by 3 bases. The CDR3 consists of 14 residues. The CDR3 nucleotides are TGTGCCATCAGGGAGGGACAGGGCTACAATGAGCAGTTCTTC. It specifies CAIREGQGYNEQFF.